The 5 T cell receptor beta chains given below trace back to one sample, sequenced in a study of blood T cell repertoires in COVID-19. Some clones are missing from TCRdb's copy, which holds only in-frame ones; the method was immunoSEQ multiplex PCR. Of around 150,000 clones in the sample, roughly four fifths were seen once. The sample was PBMCs or T cells enriched from blood (not recorded which). The receptors derive from a woman in her 50s with acute COVID-19.

The rearrangement joins TRBV2 to TRBJ2-7; 8 bases match TRBD1. The CDR3 spans 12 residues. CDR1 is SNHLY and CDR2 is FYNNEI in the germline V gene. V lost 7 bases to trimming and J lost 2 bases; unmatched junction nucleotides: 1. As DNA, the CDR3 is TGTGCCAGCAAGGACAGGGCCTACGAGCAGTACTTC. It is translated as CASKDRAYEQYF.

A note on this clone: This CDR3 is also generated by other DNA sequences in the sample. The chain uses TRBV7-2 and TRBJ1-3; unclear D gene. The CDR3 totals 14 residues. Germline lookup yields CDR1 SGHTA and CDR2 FQGNSA. V was pared by 4 bases and J by 1 base, with 8 bases between. The CDR3 nucleotides are TGTGCCAGCAGCTCGGGGTTATCTGGAAACACCATATATTTT. It is translated as CASSSGLSGNTIYF.

The V call is TRBV21-1, the J call TRBJ1-5; the DNA was not compared with TRBD1, the D call given in the table. TRBV21-1 is a listed pseudogene. The CDR3 is 15 residues long. CDR3 nucleotide sequence: TGTGCCAGCAGCAAATCTCGCAGGTTCCCTCAGCCCCAGCATTTT. Translated: CASSKSRRFPQPQHF.

The chain is built from TRBV27 and TRBJ1-3; D unclear. This CDR3 region has 13 residues. The V gene's germline CDR1 is MNHEY and CDR2 SMNVEV (reference sequence). V lost 5 bases and J 3 bases, leaving 8 bases between the germline ends. The CDR3 DNA reads TGTGCCAGCAGTCCCTCCGGTGGAAACACCATATATTTT. The encoded protein is CASSPSGGNTIYF.

The chain has TRBV21-1 and TRBJ2-5; TRBD2 is taken as the D call from the table, unchecked against the DNA. TRBV21-1 is given as a pseudogene. There are 10 residues in the CDR3. The CDR3 is CASRRETQYF. As DNA, the CDR3 is TGTGCCAGCAGGAGAGAGACCCAGTACTTC.